Reported below is one T cell receptor beta chain. As yet, its antigen is unknown. Germline V gives CDR1 SNHLY, CDR2 FYNNEI. CDR3 length: 15 residues. Triplicate sorts of some 300,000 cells per CD8+ subset. The data were taken from a study of CXCR3-negative and CXCR3-positive naive CD8 T cells. The overall study: Sequencing yielded roughly 130 million TRB reads, roughly 1.5 +/- 0.3 million per library. Findings and limits, study-wide: For the naive subsets, surface CD5 was similar, and TCR strength was inferred from TRB CDR3 properties. Comparison of naive cells showed more hydrophobic TRB CDR3s in CXCR3-positive than in CXCR3-negative naive cells. Similar TRBV-TRBJ usage characterized naive CXCR3-negative and CXCR3-positive cells; memory cells differed.

UMI-tagged TRB cDNA libraries were built via 5' RACE. After re-calling the 5' RACE reads, TCRdb lists one entry per CDR3 protein, DNA absent. In all, the sample yields 140,000 to 150,000 distinct CDR3 sequences. Sequences were obtained from naive CXCR3+ CD8+ T cells from blood. The subset was: CD45RO-CCR7+CD27+CD95- naive CD8+ T cells expressing CXCR3 (TNR3+). This clonotype was obtained from a human donor in good health. Some clones in this sample may be carry-over from other donors' samples. The rearrangement uses TRBV2 and TRBJ2-3; TCRdb outputs TRBD2, but without DNA this stays unchecked. The CDR3 loop reads CASSQGPSLADTQYF. The variable domain in full, with the rest retrieved from reference TRBV2 and TRBJ2-3, is EPEVTQTPSHQVTQMGQEVILRCVPISNHLYFYWYRQILGQKVEFLVSFYNNEISEKSEIFDDQFSVERPDGSNFTLKIRSTKLEDSAMYFCASSQGPSLADTQYFGPGTRLTVL.